These 17 T cell receptor beta chains share one sample of origin, sequenced in a study of blood T cell repertoires in COVID-19. The data were produced by immunoSEQ multiplex PCR, yet TCRdb's version contains in-frame clones alone and is incomplete. The sample includes hundreds of thousands of clones, about 82% of them seen just once. Sequenced sample: PBMCs or T cells enriched from blood (not recorded which). Source of these receptors: a woman in her forties or fifties who had recovered from COVID-19.

The chain recombines TRBV4-1 with TRBJ2-6, with 13 bases matching TRBD2. Germline CDR1 reads MGHRA; CDR2 reads YSYEKL. CDR3 size: 19 residues. After removal of 2 bases from V and 4 bases from J, the junction contained 8 bases not matched to a gene. The CDR3 region has the DNA TGCGCCAGCAGCCAAATGGGACTAGCGGGGACTCGCGGGGCCAACGTCCTGACTTTC. It translates to CASSQMGLAGTRGANVLTF.

The rearrangement joins TRBV30 to TRBJ1-6; 9 positions agree with TRBD1. With V trimmed by 6 bases and J by 15 bases, 6 bases remained unmatched. CDR1 and CDR2 from the germline V gene are GTSNPN and SVGIG (reference sequence). The CDR3 is 11 residues long. Here the CDR3 reads CACRVGQGLHF. The CDR3 DNA is TGTGCCTGCCGCGTGGGACAGGGCCTCCACTTT.

The V and J genes are TRBV18 and TRBJ2-3, with a weak D call TRBD2 (6 bases). Deletions cut 3 bases from V and 3 bases from J, with 13 bases between. Germline assignment: CDR1 KGHSH and CDR2 LQKENI. The CDR3 consists of 15 residues. The CDR3: CASSPGTLRTDTQYF. CDR3 DNA: TGTGCCAGCTCACCCGGGACTCTAAGAACAGATACGCAGTATTTT.

The chain combines TRBV7-3 with TRBJ1-1; 8 positions agree with TRBD1. V dropped 1 base and J dropped 0; count of bases not matched to a gene: 19. The CDR3 has 21 amino acids. CDR1 is SGHTA and CDR2 is FQGTGA in the germline V gene. The CDR3 reads CASSLKFSLSRGHDMNTEAFF. CDR3 bases: TGTGCCAGCAGCTTAAAATTTTCCCTGAGCAGGGGGCACGACATGAACACTGAAGCTTTCTTT.

The chain is built from TRBV24-1 and TRBJ2-1; weak D call: TRBD2 (5 bases). The V gene lost 1 base and the J gene lost 10 bases, with 22 bases spanning the gap. The CDR3 sequence is 17 residues long. Germline-derived CDR1 and CDR2 are KGHDR and SFDVKD. DNA for the CDR3: TGTGCCACCAGTGATTTATTTTCTAGCCCTGGCTCTTGGGAGCAGTTCTTC. It is translated as CATSDLFSSPGSWEQFF.

This chain joins TRBV7-9 and TRBJ2-3; 10 nucleotides align to TRBD1. The CDR3 length is 16 residues. The V and J ends lost 5 bases and 6 bases, in that order; junction bases with no gene match: 11. CDR1 and CDR2 (germline): SEHNR, FQNEAQ (reference sequence). CDR3 nucleotide sequence: TGTGCCAGCAGCGTATTGACAGGGGGCCTGGGGGATACGCAGTATTTT. This codes for CASSVLTGGLGDTQYF.

V and J are TRBV5-1 and TRBJ2-1; 15 bases map to TRBD2. CDR3 length: 16 amino acids. Germline V gene lookup returns CDR1 SGHRS and CDR2 YFSETQ. After removal of 4 bases from V and 10 bases from J, the junction contained 9 bases not matched to a gene. The CDR3 reads CASSPTGLAGGKEQFF. The CDR3 DNA reads as TGCGCCAGCAGCCCCACGGGACTAGCGGGAGGTAAGGAGCAGTTCTTC.

V usage is TRBV10-3 and J usage is TRBJ2-3, with 14 bases lining up with TRBD2. Germline V gene lookup returns CDR1 ENHRY and CDR2 SYGVKD. This CDR3 region has 18 residues. V lost 6 bases to trimming and J lost 2 bases; unmatched junction nucleotides: 10. CDR3 sequence: CAIRPGLAGGGNTDTQYF. CDR3 DNA sequence: TGTGCCATCAGACCCGGACTAGCGGGGGGCGGAAACACAGATACGCAGTATTTT.

This clone was seen just once. V gene TRBV7-8 combines with J gene TRBJ1-1; the D gene is possibly TRBD1 (6 bases). Germline V CDR1 and CDR2: SGHVS, FQNEAQ. The ends were cut back, 1 base at V and 8 bases at J, with 14 bases in the middle. The CDR3 consists of 14 residues. The chain's CDR3 is CASSLDPTRGEAFF. In nucleotides, the CDR3 is TGTGCCAGCAGCTTAGATCCTACCAGGGGCGAAGCTTTCTTT.

V gene TRBV4-3 combines with J gene TRBJ1-6, with D perhaps TRBD1 (5 bases). The CDR3 has 18 amino acids. V shed 0 bases and J shed 0 bases, with 12 bases lying between them. The germline V gene has CDR1 LGHNA and CDR2 YSLEER. In DNA form, the CDR3 reads TGCGCCAGCAGCCAAGATGGGGGGACTAGCTCCTATAATTCACCCCTCCACTTT. As protein: CASSQDGGTSSYNSPLHF.

CDR3 protein: CAISEGLTGGTDTQYF. The CDR3 nucleotides are TGTGCCATCAGCGAAGGATTGACAGGGGGCACAGATACGCAGTATTTT. V is TRBV10-3 and J is TRBJ2-3; TRBD1 matches 8 bases. The junction had 9 bases not matched to a gene; V was cut back by 6 bases and J by 1 base. CDR1 is ENHRY, CDR2 SYGVKD, per germline. CDR3 length: 16 residues.

The sample holds a few counts of this clone. CDR3 bases: TGTGCCAGCAGCTTCCCGACGGAGAAACTGTTTTTT. As protein: CASSFPTEKLFF. This chain links TRBV7-9 with TRBJ1-4; D not resolved. The germline V gene encodes CDR1 SEHNR and CDR2 FQNEAQ (reference sequence). V lost 3 bases to trimming and J lost 11 bases, with 10 bases between them. The CDR3 is 12 amino acids.

J is TRBJ1-2 and V is TRBV7-2, with D maybe TRBD1 (6 bases). Germline assignment: CDR1 SGHTA and CDR2 FQGNSA. CDR3 length equals 15 residues. Trimming took 5 bases from V and 6 from J, leaving 19 bases between them. The CDR3 loop reads CASSADAGDLNGYTF. The CDR3 DNA reads TGTGCCAGCAGCGCGGACGCAGGGGATCTCAATGGCTACACCTTC.

This clone was observed a single time. The V and J genes are TRBV5-5 and TRBJ2-5; 9 bases align to TRBD1. Germline V gene lookup returns CDR1 SGHKS and CDR2 YYEKEE (reference sequence). The CDR3 spans 15 residues. V lost 3 bases and J lost 5; bases outside the gene matches: 8. Written as DNA, the CDR3 is TGTGCCAGCAGCTACCCGGGACAGGGCGTTGAGACCCAGTACTTC. It specifies CASSYPGQGVETQYF. Complete variable domain (other parts from reference TRBV5-5 and TRBJ2-5): DAGVTQSPTHLIKTRGQQVTLRCSPISGHKSVSWYQQVLGQGPQFIFQYYEKEERGRGNFPDRFSARQFPNYSSELNVNALLLGDSALYLCASSYPGQGVETQYFGPGTRLLVL.

The J gene is TRBJ2-5, the V gene TRBV14, with 8 bases identical to TRBD2. The CDR3 extends over 15 amino acids. With V trimmed by 1 base and J by 4 bases, 5 bases remained unmatched. Germline V gene data show CDR1 as SGHDN and CDR2 as FVKESK. The CDR3 region is CASSQGSGTTETQYF. DNA for the CDR3: TGTGCCAGCAGCCAAGGTAGCGGGACAACAGAGACCCAGTACTTC. The full variable domain, with the rest looked up from reference TRBV14 and TRBJ2-5, is EAGVTQFPSHSVIEKGQTVTLRCDPISGHDNLYWYRRVMGKEIKFLLHFVKESKQDESGMPNNRFLAERTGGTYSTLKVQPAELEDSGVYFCASSQGSGTTETQYFGPGTRLLVL.

The chain links TRBV27 to TRBJ2-7; 10 bases are a match to TRBD1. CDR3 length equals 12 residues. Germline loops: CDR1 MNHEY, CDR2 SMNVEV (reference sequence). With 6 bases clipped from V and 6 bases from J, the junction kept 2 bases outside the gene matches. CDR3 sequence (DNA): TGTGCCAGCAGGAGGACAGGGGGCGAGCAGTACTTC. Its protein product is CASRRTGGEQYF.

Only a few counts were recorded for this clone. This sequence joins TRBV5-6 and TRBJ2-7; D is possibly TRBD1 (5 bases). Trimming removed 2 bases at V and 6 bases at J, with 6 bases between. The V gene's germline CDR1 is SGHDT and CDR2 YYEEEE. CDR3 size: 11 residues. This chain's CDR3 is CASSFRVEQYF. The CDR3 nucleotides read TGTGCCAGCAGCTTCAGGGTCGAGCAGTACTTC.